This T cell receptor beta chain was sequenced in a study of blood T cell repertoires in COVID-19. Study background: The samples span acute and convalescent COVID-19 from the United States, Italy and Spain. T cells, B-cell-depleted T cells, or PBMCs provided the cDNA or gDNA that served as material.

Measured with immunoSEQ multiplex PCR; TCRdb has only the in-frame clones, and not every one. The sample includes roughly 180,000 clones, less than 85% of them seen just once. The cohort comprised adults aged roughly 18 to 90 years residing in 24 US areas. Among Cohort 3 donors, those recovered had two negative PCRs, clearance, or symptom resolution. Germline assignment: CDR1 GTSNPN and CDR2 SVGIG (reference sequence). Trimming removed 0 bases at V and 9 bases at J, with 21 bases between. CDR3 length: 16 amino acids. The origin of this receptor is a woman aged 45-65 years who had recovered from COVID-19. What was sequenced was PBMCs or T cells enriched from blood (not recorded which). This chain joins TRBV30 and TRBJ2-1; a possible D gene is TRBD2 (7 bases). For the CDR3, the DNA is TGTGCCTGGAGTGTAGGGGGGGCTTTTGAGGGCGCTGAGCAGTTCTTC. Its translation: CAWSVGGAFEGAEQFF.